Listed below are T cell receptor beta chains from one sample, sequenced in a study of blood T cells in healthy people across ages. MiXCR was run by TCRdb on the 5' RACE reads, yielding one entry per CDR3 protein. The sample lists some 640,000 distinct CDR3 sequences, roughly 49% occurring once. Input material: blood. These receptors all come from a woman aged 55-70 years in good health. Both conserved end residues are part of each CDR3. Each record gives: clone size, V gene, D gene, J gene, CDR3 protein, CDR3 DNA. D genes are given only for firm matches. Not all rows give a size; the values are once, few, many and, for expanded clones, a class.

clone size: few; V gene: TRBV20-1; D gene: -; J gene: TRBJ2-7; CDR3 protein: CSVTGKTPYEQYF; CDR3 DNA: TGCAGCGTGACAGGAAAAACCCCCTACGAGCAGTACTTC
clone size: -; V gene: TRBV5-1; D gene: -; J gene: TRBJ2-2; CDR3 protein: CASSLEGGRNTGELFF; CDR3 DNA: TGCGCCAGCAGCTTGGAGGGCGGTCGGAACACCGGGGAGCTGTTTTTT
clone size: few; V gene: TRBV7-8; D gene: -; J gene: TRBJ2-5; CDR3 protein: CASSLYTARETQYF; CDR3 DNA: TGTGCCAGCAGCCTTTATACCGCGCGAGAGACCCAGTACTTC
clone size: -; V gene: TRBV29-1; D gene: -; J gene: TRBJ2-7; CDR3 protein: CSVEAHTQGRSSYEQYF; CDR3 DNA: TGCAGCGTTGAAGCACACACACAGGGAAGGAGCTCCTACGAGCAGTACTTC
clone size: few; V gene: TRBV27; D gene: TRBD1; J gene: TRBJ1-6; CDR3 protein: CASRTGGLSSYNSPLHF; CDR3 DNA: TGTGCCAGCAGGACAGGGGGCCTGAGCTCCTATAATTCACCCCTCCACTTT
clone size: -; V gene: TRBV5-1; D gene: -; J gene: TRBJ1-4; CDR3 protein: CASSLFVSDEKLFF; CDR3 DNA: TGCGCCAGCAGCTTGTTTGTCAGCGACGAAAAACTGTTTTTT
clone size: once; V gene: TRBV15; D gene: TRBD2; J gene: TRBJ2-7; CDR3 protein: CAASRDPSGLSYEQYF; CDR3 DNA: TGTGCCGCCAGCAGAGATCCTAGCGGCCTATCCTACGAGCAGTACTTC
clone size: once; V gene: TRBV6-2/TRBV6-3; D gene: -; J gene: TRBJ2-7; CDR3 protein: CAGSSGHKVYEQYF; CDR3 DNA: TGTGCCGGCAGTTCCGGACACAAAGTATACGAGCAGTACTTC
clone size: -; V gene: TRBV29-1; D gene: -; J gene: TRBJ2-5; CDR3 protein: CSVKHASGKETQYF; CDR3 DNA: TGCAGCGTCAAGCACGCGAGCGGTAAAGAGACCCAGTACTTC
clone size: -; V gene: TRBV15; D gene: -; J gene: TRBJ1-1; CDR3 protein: CATSKPRGWGTEAFF; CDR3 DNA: TGTGCCACCAGCAAGCCGCGAGGATGGGGCACTGAAGCTTTCTTT
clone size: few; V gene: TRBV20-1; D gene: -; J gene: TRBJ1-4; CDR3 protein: CSAKDSATNEKLFF; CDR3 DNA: TGCAGTGCTAAGGACAGCGCAACTAATGAAAAACTGTTTTTT
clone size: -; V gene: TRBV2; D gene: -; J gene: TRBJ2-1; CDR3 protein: CASNPQLGGYEQFF; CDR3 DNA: TGTGCCAGCAACCCCCAGCTGGGAGGATATGAGCAGTTCTTC
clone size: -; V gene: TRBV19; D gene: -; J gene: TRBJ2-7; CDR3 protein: CASSIGRDSWTYEQYF; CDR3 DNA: TGTGCCAGTAGTATTGGGCGGGACAGCTGGACCTACGAGCAGTACTTC
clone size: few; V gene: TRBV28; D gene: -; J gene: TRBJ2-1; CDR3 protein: CASSWAGSSYNEQFF; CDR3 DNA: TGTGCCAGCAGTTGGGCAGGTAGCTCCTACAATGAGCAGTTCTTC
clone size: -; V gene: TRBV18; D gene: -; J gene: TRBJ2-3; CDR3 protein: CASSRASLQGYTQYF; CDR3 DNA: TGTGCCAGCTCACGAGCGAGCTTGCAAGGATATACGCAGTATTTT
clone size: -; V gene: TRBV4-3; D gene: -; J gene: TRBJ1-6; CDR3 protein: CASSQAQGSPLHF; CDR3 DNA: TGCGCCAGCAGCCAAGCCCAGGGGTCACCCCTCCACTTT
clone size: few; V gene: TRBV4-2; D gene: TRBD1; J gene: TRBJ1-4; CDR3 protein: CASSLPGQEVREKLFF; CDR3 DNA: TGTGCCAGCAGCCTCCCCGGACAGGAGGTTAGGGAAAAACTGTTTTTT
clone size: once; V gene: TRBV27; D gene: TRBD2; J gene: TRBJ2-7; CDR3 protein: CASRGLSGSYEQYF; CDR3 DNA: TGTGCCAGCAGAGGGTTGAGCGGGAGCTACGAGCAGTACTTC
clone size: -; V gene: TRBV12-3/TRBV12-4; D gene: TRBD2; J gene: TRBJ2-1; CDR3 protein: CASSLEVAGIYNEQFF; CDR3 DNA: TGTGCCAGCAGTTTAGAGGTAGCGGGAATATACAATGAGCAGTTCTTC
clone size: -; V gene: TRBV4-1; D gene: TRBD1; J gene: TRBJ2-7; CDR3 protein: CASSQDLRGTGIYEQYF; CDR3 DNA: TGCGCCAGCAGCCAAGATCTGAGAGGGACAGGGATCTACGAGCAGTACTTC
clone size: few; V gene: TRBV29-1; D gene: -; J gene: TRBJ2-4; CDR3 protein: CSVESVLAKNIQYF; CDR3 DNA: TGCAGCGTTGAAAGCGTTTTAGCCAAAAACATTCAGTACTTC
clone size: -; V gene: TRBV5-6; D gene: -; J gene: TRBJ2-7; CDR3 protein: CASSLGSGILGEQYF; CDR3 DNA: TGTGCCAGCAGCTTGGGTTCAGGGATCCTCGGCGAGCAGTACTTC
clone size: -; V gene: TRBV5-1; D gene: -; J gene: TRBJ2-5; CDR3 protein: CASSGGQGGRQETQYF; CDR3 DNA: TGCGCCAGCAGCGGCGGACAGGGCGGGAGGCAAGAGACCCAGTACTTC
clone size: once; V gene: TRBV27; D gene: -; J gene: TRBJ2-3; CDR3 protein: CASSLFTPAFPDTQYF; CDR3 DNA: TGTGCCAGCAGTTTATTTACCCCAGCCTTCCCAGATACGCAGTATTTT
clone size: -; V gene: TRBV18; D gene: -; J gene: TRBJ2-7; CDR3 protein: CASSPRRQATYEQYF; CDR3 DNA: TGTGCCAGCTCCCCACGGCGCCAGGCTACCTACGAGCAGTACTTC
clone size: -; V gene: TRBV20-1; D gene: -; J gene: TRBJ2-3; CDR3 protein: CSARVFTDTQYF; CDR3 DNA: TGCAGTGCTAGAGTTTTCACAGATACGCAGTATTTT
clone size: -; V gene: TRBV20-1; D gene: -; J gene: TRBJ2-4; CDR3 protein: CSVWDIAKNIQYF; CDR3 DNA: TGCAGTGTTTGGGACATAGCCAAAAACATTCAGTACTTC
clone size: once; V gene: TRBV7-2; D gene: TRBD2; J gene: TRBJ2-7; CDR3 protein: CASSSPSGGWREQYF; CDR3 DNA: TGTGCCAGCAGCTCCCCTAGCGGAGGCTGGCGCGAGCAGTACTTC
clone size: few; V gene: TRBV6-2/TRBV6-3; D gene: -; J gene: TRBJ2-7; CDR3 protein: CASSYDRTGYEQYF; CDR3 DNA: TGTGCCAGCAGTTACGACAGAACTGGCTACGAGCAGTACTTC
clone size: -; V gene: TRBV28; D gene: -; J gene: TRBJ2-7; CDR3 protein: CASSLRLAGWVYEQYF; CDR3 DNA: TGTGCCAGCAGTTTACGCTTGGCCGGCTGGGTGTACGAGCAGTACTTC
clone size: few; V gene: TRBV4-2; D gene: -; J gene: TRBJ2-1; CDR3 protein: CASSQDGNSYNEQFF; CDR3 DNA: TGTGCCAGCAGCCAAGACGGGAACTCCTACAATGAGCAGTTCTTC
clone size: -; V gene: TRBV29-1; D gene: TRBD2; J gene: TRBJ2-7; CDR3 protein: CSVELGLAAYEQYF; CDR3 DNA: TGCAGCGTTGAACTTGGACTAGCCGCCTACGAGCAGTACTTC
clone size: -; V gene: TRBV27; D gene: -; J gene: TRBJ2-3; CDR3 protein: CASSFGTLGAGEDTQYF; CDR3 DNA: TGTGCCAGCAGTTTCGGCACACTCGGGGCAGGGGAAGATACGCAGTATTTT
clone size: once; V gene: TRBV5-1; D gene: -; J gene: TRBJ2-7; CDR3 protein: CASSWEPSYEQYF; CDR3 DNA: TGCGCCAGCAGCTGGGAACCCTCCTACGAGCAGTACTTC
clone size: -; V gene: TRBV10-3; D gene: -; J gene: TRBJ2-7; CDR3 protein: CAISEGQSYNEQYF; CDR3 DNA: TGTGCCATCAGTGAGGGACAGTCCTACAATGAGCAGTACTTC
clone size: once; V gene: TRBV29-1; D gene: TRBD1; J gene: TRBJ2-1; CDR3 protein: CSVGRQGLGNEQFF; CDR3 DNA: TGCAGCGTCGGAAGACAGGGCTTAGGGAATGAGCAGTTCTTC
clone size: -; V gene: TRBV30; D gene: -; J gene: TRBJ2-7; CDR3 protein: CAWSVRGSTYEQYF; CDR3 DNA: TGTGCCTGGAGTGTACGTGGTAGTACCTACGAGCAGTACTTC
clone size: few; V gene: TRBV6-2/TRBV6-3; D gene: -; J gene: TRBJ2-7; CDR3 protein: CASRTQVYEQYF; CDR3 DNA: TGTGCCAGCAGAACACAGGTTTACGAGCAGTACTTC
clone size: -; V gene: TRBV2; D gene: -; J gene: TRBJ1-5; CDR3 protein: CASSGSGPTGIQHF; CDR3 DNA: TGTGCCAGCAGTGGGTCCGGCCCCACAGGGATCCAGCATTTT
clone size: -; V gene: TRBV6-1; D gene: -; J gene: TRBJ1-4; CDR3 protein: CASSELRFWKLFF; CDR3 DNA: TGTGCCAGCAGTGAACTTAGGTTTTGGAAACTGTTTTTT
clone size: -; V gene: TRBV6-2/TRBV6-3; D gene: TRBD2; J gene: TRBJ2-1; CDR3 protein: CASSYNGGRGSNEQFF; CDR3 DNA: TGTGCCAGCAGTTACAATGGCGGGAGGGGCAGTAATGAGCAGTTCTTC
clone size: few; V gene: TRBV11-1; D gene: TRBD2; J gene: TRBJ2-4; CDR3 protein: CASSTRTSKKNIQYF; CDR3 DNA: TGTGCCAGCAGCACCCGGACTAGCAAAAAAAACATTCAGTACTTC
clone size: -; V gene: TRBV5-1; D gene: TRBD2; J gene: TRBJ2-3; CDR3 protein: CASSLDPRVAGVTDTQYF; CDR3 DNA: TGCGCCAGCAGCTTGGATCCCCGGGTAGCGGGAGTTACAGATACGCAGTATTTT
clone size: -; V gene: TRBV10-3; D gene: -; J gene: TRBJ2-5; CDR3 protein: CAISEGQGGETQYF; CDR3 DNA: TGTGCCATCAGTGAGGGCCAGGGTGGCGAGACCCAGTACTTC
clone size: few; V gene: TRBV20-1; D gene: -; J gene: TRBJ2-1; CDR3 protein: CSALVPPYNEQFF; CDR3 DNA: TGCAGTGCTCTAGTCCCCCCCTACAATGAGCAGTTCTTC
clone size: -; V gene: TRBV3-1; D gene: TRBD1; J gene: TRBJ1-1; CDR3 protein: CASSLTGGLDTEAFF; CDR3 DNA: TGTGCCAGCAGCCTGACAGGGGGCCTCGACACTGAAGCTTTCTTT
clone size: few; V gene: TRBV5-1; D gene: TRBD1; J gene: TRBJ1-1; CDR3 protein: CASSPDRGTEAFF; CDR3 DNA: TGCGCCAGCAGCCCGGACAGGGGTACTGAAGCTTTCTTT
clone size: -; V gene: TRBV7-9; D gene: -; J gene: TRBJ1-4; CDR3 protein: CASSIQLDNEKLFF; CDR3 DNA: TGTGCCAGCAGCATACAGTTAGACAATGAAAAACTGTTTTTT
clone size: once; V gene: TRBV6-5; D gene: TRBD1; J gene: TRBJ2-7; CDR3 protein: CASSQTTGQGAIQYF; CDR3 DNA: TGTGCCAGCAGTCAAACTACGGGACAGGGTGCTATTCAGTACTTC
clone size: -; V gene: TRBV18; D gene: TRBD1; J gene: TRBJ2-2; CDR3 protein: CASSPRGQGFTGELFF; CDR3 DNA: TGTGCCAGCTCACCCCGTGGACAGGGGTTTACCGGGGAGCTGTTTTTT
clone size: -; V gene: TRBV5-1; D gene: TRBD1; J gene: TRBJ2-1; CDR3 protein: CASSSLGGQENNEQFF; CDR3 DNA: TGCGCCAGCAGCTCCCTGGGGGGACAGGAAAACAATGAGCAGTTCTTC
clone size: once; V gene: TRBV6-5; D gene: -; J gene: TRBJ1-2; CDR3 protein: CASRAGFREGYTF; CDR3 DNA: TGTGCCAGCAGGGCAGGGTTTCGGGAGGGCTACACCTTC
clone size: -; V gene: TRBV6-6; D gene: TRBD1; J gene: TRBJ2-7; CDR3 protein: CASRSIGQGREGQYF; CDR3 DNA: TGTGCCAGCAGATCCATCGGACAGGGGAGGGAGGGGCAGTACTTC
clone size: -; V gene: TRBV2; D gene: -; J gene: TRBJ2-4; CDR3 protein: CASSPGPTNIQYF; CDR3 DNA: TGTGCCAGCAGTCCGGGACCCACGAACATTCAGTACTTC
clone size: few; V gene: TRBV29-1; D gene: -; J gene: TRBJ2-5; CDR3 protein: CSVDGGSAETQYF; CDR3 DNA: TGCAGCGTTGATGGAGGGTCTGCCGAGACCCAGTACTTC
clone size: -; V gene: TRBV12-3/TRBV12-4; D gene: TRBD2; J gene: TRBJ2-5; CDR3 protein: CASRPSGSNEQYF; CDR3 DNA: TGTGCCAGCAGGCCAAGCGGGAGCAATGAGCAGTACTTC
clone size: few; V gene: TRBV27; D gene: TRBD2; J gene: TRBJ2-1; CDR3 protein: CASSLIRTSGMGPYNEQFF; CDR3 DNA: TGTGCCAGCAGTTTGATCAGGACTAGCGGGATGGGGCCTTACAATGAGCAGTTCTTC